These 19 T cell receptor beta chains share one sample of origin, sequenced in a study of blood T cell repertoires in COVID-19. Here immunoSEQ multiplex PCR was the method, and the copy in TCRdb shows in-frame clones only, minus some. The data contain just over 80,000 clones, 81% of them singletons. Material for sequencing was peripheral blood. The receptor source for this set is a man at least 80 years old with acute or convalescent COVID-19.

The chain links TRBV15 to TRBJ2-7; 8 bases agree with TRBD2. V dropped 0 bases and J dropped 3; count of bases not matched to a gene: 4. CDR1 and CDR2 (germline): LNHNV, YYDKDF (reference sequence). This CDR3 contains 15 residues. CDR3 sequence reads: CATSREASGFYEQYF. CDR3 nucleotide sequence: TGTGCCACCAGCAGAGAGGCTAGCGGGTTCTACGAGCAGTACTTC. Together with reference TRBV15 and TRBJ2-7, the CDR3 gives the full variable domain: DAMVIQNPRYQVTQFGKPVTLSCSQTLNHNVMYWYQQKSSQAPKLLFHYYDKDFNNEADTPDNFQSRRPNTSFCFLDIRSPGLGDTAMYLCATSREASGFYEQYFGPGTRLTVT.

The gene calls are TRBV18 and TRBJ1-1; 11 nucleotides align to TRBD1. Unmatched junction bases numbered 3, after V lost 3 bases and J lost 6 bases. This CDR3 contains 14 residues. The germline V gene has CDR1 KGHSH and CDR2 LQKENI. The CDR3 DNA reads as TGTGCCAGCTCACCTGGACAGGGGGCATCTGAAGCTTTCTTT. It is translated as CASSPGQGASEAFF.

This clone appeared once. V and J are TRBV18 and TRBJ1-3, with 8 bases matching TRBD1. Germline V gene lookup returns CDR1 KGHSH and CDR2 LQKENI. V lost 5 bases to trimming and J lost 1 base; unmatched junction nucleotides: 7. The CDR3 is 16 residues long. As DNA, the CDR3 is TGTGCCAGCTCAAGGACAGGGCTGAATTCTGGAAACACCATATATTTT. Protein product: CASSRTGLNSGNTIYF.

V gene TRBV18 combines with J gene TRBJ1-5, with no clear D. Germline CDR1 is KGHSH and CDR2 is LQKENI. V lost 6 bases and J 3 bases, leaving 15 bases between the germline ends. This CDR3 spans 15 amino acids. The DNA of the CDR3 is TGTGCCAGCTCCCTAAGTGGAGGAGTCAATCAGCCCCAGCATTTT. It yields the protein CASSLSGGVNQPQHF. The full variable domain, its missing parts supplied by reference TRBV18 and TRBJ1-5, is NAGVMQNPRHLVRRRGQEARLRCSPMKGHSHVYWYRQLPEEGLKFMVYLQKENIIDESGMPKERFSAEFPKEGPSILRIQQVVRGDSAAYFCASSLSGGVNQPQHFGDGTRLSIL.

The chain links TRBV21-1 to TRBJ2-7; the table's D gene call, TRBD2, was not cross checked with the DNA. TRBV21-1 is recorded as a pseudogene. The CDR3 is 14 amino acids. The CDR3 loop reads CASMYVQRPYEQYF. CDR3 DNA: TGTGCCAGCATGTACGTGCAGCGGCCCTACGAGCAGTACTTC.

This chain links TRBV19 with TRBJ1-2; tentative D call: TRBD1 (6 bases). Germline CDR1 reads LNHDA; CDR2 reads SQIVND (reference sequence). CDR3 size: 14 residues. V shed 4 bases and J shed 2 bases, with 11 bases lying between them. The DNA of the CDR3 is TGTGCCAGTAGTAGGGACACCTTCAACTATGGCTACACCTTC. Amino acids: CASSRDTFNYGYTF.

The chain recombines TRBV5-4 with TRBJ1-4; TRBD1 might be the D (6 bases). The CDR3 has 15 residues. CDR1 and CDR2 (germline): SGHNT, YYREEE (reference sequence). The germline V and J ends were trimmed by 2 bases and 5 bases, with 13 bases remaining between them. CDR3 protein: CASSLGGAGNEKLFF. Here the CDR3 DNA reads TGTGCCAGCAGCTTAGGGGGGGCAGGCAATGAAAAACTGTTTTTT. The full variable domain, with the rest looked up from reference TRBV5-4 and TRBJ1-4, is ETGVTQSPTHLIKTRGQQVTLRCSSQSGHNTVSWYQQALGQGPQFIFQYYREEENGRGNFPPRFSGLQFPNYSSELNVNALELDDSALYLCASSLGGAGNEKLFFGSGTQLSVL.

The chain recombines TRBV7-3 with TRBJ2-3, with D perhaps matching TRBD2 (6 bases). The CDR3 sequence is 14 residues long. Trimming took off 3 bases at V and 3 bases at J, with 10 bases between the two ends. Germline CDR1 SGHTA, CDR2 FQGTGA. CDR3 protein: CASSLGGATDTQYF. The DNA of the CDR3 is TGTGCCAGCAGCTTGGGGGGAGCGACAGATACGCAGTATTTT. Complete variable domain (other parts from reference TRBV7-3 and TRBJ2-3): GAGVSQTPSNKVTEKGKYVELRCDPISGHTALYWYRQSLGQGPEFLIYFQGTGAADDSGLPNDRFFAVRPEGSVSTLKIQRTERGDSAVYLCASSLGGATDTQYFGPGTRLTVL.

CDR3 in amino acids: CASIEYAGGRPDTQYF. Here the CDR3 DNA reads TGCGCCAGCATAGAATATGCAGGGGGCCGTCCAGATACGCAGTATTTT. This sequence joins TRBV5-1 and TRBJ2-3, with 8 bases fitting TRBD1. Trimming at V came to 6 bases and at J to 4 bases, leaving 13 bases not matched to a gene. This CDR3 is built from 16 residues. Germline lookup yields CDR1 SGHRS and CDR2 YFSETQ.

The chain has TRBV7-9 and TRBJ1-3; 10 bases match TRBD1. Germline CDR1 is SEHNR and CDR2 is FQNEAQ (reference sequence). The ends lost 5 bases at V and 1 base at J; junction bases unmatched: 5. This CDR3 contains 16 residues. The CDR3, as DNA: TGTGCCAGCAGCGCTCGACAGGGGGCTTCTGGAAACACCATATATTTT. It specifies CASSARQGASGNTIYF.

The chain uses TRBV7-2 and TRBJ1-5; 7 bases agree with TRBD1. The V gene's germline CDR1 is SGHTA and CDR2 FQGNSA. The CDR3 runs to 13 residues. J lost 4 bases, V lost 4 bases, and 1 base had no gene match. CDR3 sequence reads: CASSSRGNQPQHF. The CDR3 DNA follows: TGTGCCAGCAGCTCCAGGGGGAATCAGCCCCAGCATTTT.

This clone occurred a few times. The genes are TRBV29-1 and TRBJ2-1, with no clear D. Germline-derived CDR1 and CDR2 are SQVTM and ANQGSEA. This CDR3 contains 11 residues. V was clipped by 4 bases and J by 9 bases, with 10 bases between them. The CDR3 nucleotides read TGCAGCGTTGGGTCAGGTATTGAGCAGTTCTTC. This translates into CSVGSGIEQFF.

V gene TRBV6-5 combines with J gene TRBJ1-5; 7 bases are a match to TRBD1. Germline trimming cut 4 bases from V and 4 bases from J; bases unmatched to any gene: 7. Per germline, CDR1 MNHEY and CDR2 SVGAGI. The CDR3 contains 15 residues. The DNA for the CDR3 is TGTGCCAGCAGTTCGGGACAGCTGTTAAATCAGCCCCAGCATTTT. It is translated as CASSSGQLLNQPQHF.

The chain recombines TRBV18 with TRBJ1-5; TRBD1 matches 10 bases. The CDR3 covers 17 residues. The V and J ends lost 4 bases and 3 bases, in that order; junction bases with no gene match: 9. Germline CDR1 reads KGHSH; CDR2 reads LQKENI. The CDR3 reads CASSRLGTGANNQPQHF. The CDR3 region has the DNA TGTGCCAGCTCACGACTTGGGACAGGGGCGAACAATCAGCCCCAGCATTTT.

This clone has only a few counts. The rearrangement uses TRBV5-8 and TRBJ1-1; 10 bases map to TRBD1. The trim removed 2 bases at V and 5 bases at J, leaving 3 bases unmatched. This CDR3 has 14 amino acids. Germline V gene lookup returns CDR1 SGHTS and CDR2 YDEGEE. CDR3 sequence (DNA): TGTGCCAGCAGCTTTGACAGGGGGCGAACTGAAGCTTTCTTT. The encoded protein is CASSFDRGRTEAFF.

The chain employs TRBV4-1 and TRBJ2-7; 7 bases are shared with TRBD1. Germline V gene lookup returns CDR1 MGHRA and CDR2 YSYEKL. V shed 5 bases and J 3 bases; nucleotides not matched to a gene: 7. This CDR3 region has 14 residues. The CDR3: CASSKLGQIYEQYF. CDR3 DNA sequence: TGCGCCAGCAGCAAACTGGGACAGATCTACGAGCAGTACTTC.

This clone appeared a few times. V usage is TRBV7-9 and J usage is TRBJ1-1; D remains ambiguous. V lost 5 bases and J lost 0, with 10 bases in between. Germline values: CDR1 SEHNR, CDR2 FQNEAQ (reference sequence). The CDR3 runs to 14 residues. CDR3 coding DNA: TGTGCCAGCAGCCCAGGACTCTTGAACACTGAAGCTTTCTTT. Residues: CASSPGLLNTEAFF.

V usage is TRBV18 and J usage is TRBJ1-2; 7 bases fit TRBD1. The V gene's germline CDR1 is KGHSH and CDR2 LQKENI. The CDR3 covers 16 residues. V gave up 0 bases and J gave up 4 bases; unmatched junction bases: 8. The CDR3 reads CASSPPSTGSRYGYTF. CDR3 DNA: TGTGCCAGCTCACCACCGTCGACAGGGAGCCGCTATGGCTACACCTTC.

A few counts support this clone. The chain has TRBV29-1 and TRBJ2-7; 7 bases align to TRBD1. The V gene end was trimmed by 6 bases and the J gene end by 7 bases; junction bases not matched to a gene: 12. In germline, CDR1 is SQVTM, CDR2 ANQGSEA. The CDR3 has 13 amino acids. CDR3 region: CSVSTGSIWEQYF. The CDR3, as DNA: TGCAGCGTCTCGACAGGGAGTATTTGGGAGCAGTACTTC.